This T cell receptor beta chain was profiled in a study of Graves' ophthalmopathy and Graves' hyperthyroidism. The CDR3 has 16 residues. Germline CDR1 is SGDLS and CDR2 is YYNGEE. Trimming left V 4 bases short and J 6 bases short, with 17 bases between. Ophthalmopathy was moderately-to-severely active, CAS at least 3, NOSPECS at least 4, lasting under 3 months. The sequenced template was RNA, covering the TCR beta CDR3 region. HTBI primers served in a first-round RT-PCR, which a second-round multiplex PCR followed. Via MiXCR, TCRdb re-called the multiplex PCR reads, giving one row per CDR3 protein. The data contain around 670,000 distinct CDR3 sequences, roughly 40% of them singletons. Whole-study results and caveats: Most thyroid clonotypes expanded beyond 0.001 frequency were also found in blood.

Points on this clonotype: Its antigen is currently unknown.

V and J are TRBV9 and TRBJ1-6; a weak D match, TRBD1 (5 bases). The origin of this receptor is an adult man with Graves' ophthalmopathy. The sequencing sample was made of peripheral blood. CDR3 coding DNA: TGTGCCAGCAGCCAAGACGTGGACACTTCTAATTCACCCCTCCACTTT. It is translated as CASSQDVDTSNSPLHF.